These 14 T cell receptor beta chains share one sample of origin, sequenced in a study of blood T cell repertoires in COVID-19. Measured with immunoSEQ multiplex PCR; TCRdb has only the in-frame clones, and not every one. The profile shows fewer than 40,000 clones, 89% of them singletons. The sample was peripheral blood. The receptors shown here come from a human donor in a cohort sampled during active COVID-19.

J is TRBJ2-5 and V is TRBV20-1; TRBD2 agrees at 16 bases. After removal of 3 bases from V and 7 bases from J, the junction contained 14 bases not matched to a gene. The CDR3 length is 18 residues. The V gene's germline CDR1 is DFQATT and CDR2 SNEGSKA (reference sequence). The CDR3 DNA is TGCAGTGCTAGTGATTCCGGGACTAGCGGGGGGGGGAAAGGGACCCAGTACTTC. This codes for CSASDSGTSGGGKGTQYF.

J is TRBJ2-1 and V is TRBV5-4; possibly TRBD2 for D (6 bases). CDR1 SGHNT and CDR2 YYREEE come from the germline V gene (reference sequence). V was shortened by 5 bases and J by 4 bases, with 16 bases between the two germline ends. This CDR3 comprises 15 residues. The DNA of the CDR3 is TGTGCCAGCAGGGAGGGAGCTGGGGGATACAATGAGCAGTTCTTC. Protein sequence: CASREGAGGYNEQFF.

This sequence joins TRBV15 and TRBJ1-2; TRBD1 matches at 8 bases. The CDR3 spans 17 residues. The trim removed 5 bases at V and 4 bases at J, leaving 15 bases unmatched. Germline-derived CDR1 and CDR2 are LNHNV and YYDKDF (reference sequence). The CDR3 protein is CATSGSREQGEPYGYTF. CDR3 nucleotides: TGTGCCACCAGCGGGAGCCGGGAACAGGGGGAGCCCTATGGCTACACCTTC.

The chain links TRBV6-5 to TRBJ2-5; TRBD2 aligns across 10 bases. V was pared by 6 bases and J by 5 bases, with 9 bases of the junction left unmatched. Germline V gene data show CDR1 as MNHEY and CDR2 as SVGAGI. The length of the CDR3 is 15 residues. As DNA, the CDR3 is TGTGCCAGCAGCAAAGCGGGGGGGCCGGGGGAGACCCAGTACTTC. Encoded protein: CASSKAGGPGETQYF.

The V and J genes are TRBV5-4 and TRBJ1-2; D is ambiguous. CDR1 and CDR2 (germline): SGHNT, YYREEE (reference sequence). The V end lost 4 bases, the J end lost 6 bases, and 13 bases lay between the germline ends. This CDR3 has 13 amino acids. For the CDR3, the DNA is TGTGCCAGCAGCGCTGGACTGGCCGATGGCTACACCTTC. This gives the protein CASSAGLADGYTF.

This clone was picked up a small number of times. The gene calls are TRBV19 and TRBJ1-5, with 9 bases that match TRBD1. CDR3 length equals 17 residues. CDR1 and CDR2 from the germline V gene are LNHDA and SQIVND (reference sequence). Trimming removed 5 bases from V and 1 base from J; junction bases left unmatched: 9. The CDR3 coding sequence is TGTGCCAGTAGTCGGGACAGGGTAGGGACGAGCAATCAGCCCCAGCATTTT. It encodes CASSRDRVGTSNQPQHF.

This clone was seen a few times. The chain carries TRBV25-1 and TRBJ2-7; the D gene is possibly TRBD1 (6 bases). The CDR3 has 15 residues. Germline V gives CDR1 MGHDK, CDR2 SYGVNS. V was clipped by 4 bases and J by 0 bases, with 13 bases between them. The CDR3 protein is CASSAGTTSSYEQYF. The CDR3 coding sequence is TGTGCCAGCAGTGCCGGGACAACGAGCTCCTACGAGCAGTACTTC.

J is TRBJ2-3 and V is TRBV10-3, with a weak D call TRBD2 (6 bases). This CDR3 is 16 amino acids long. Trimming took off 4 bases at V and 0 bases at J, with 14 bases between the two ends. Germline CDR1 is ENHRY and CDR2 is SYGVKD. In DNA, the CDR3 is TGTGCCATCAGTGGGTGGGCGCGGGGAAGCACAGATACGCAGTATTTT. This sequence encodes CAISGWARGSTDTQYF.

CDR3 region: CASSLGAGADYGYTF. DNA of the CDR3: TGTGCCAGCAGCTTAGGGGCGGGGGCGGACTATGGCTACACCTTC. The chain is built from TRBV7-9 and TRBJ1-2; possible D gene TRBD1, 6 bases. The CDR3 is 15 residues long. Germline CDR1 reads SEHNR; CDR2 reads FQNEAQ (reference sequence). Trimming cost V 1 base and J 3 bases, with 12 bases left between them.

The V call is TRBV19, the J call TRBJ2-7, with TRBD1 matching 10 bases. Germline V gene lookup returns CDR1 LNHDA and CDR2 SQIVND (reference sequence). CDR3 length equals 15 residues. The J segment lost 3 bases and the V segment lost 3 bases, leaving 5 bases of the junction unmatched. CDR3 region: CASSIFGTGVYEQYF. The CDR3 coding sequence is TGTGCCAGTAGTATTTTCGGGACAGGGGTCTACGAGCAGTACTTC.

The chain's CDR3 is CASSEADRGHTQYF. The DNA for the CDR3 is TGTGCCAGCAGTGAAGCGGACAGGGGTCATACGCAGTATTTT. This chain joins TRBV2 and TRBJ2-3, with TRBD1 matching over 9 bases. J lost 7 bases, V lost 0 bases, and 2 bases had no gene match. This CDR3 region has 14 residues. The V gene's germline CDR1 is SNHLY and CDR2 FYNNEI.

This chain uses TRBV19 with TRBJ2-7, with 8 positions matching TRBD2. CDR3 size: 14 residues. Per germline, CDR1 LNHDA and CDR2 SQIVND (reference sequence). With 5 bases clipped from V and 5 bases from J, the junction kept 8 bases outside the gene matches. The CDR3 nucleotides are TGTGCCAGTAGTCAGGCGGGAGGTGTGAACGAGCAGTACTTC. It codes for CASSQAGGVNEQYF.

V and J are TRBV3-1 (or the pseudogene TRBV3-2) and TRBJ2-7; D might be TRBD2 (7 bases). The germline V gene encodes CDR1 LGHDT and CDR2 YNNKEL (reference sequence). The CDR3 length is 14 residues. V shed 1 base and J shed 5 bases, with 12 bases lying between them. Written as DNA, the CDR3 is TGTGCCAGCAGCCAAGGAGGGGGGGCCCACGAGCAGTACTTC. This encodes CASSQGGGAHEQYF.

V and J are TRBV10-2 and TRBJ2-7; a weak D match, TRBD2 (6 bases). The CDR3 runs to 14 residues. From germline, CDR1 is WSHSY and CDR2 SAAADI. Deletions cut 6 bases from V and 3 bases from J, with 15 bases between. CDR3 nucleotide sequence: TGCGCCAGCAGGAACTCCGGGACTGGCTACGAGCAGTACTTC. Encoded protein: CASRNSGTGYEQYF.